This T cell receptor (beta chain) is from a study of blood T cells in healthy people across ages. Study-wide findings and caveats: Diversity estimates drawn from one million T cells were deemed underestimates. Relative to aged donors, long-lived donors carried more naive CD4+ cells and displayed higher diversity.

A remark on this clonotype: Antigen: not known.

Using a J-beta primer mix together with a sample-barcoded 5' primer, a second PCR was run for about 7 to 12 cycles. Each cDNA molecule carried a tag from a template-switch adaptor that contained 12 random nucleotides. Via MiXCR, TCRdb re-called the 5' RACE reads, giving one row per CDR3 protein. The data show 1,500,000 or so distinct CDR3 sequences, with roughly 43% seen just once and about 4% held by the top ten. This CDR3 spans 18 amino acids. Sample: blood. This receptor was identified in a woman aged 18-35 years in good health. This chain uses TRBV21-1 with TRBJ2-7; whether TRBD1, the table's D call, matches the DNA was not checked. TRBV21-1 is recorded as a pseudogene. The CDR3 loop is CASSKGGAGALTYNEQYF. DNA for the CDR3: TGTGCCAGCAGCAAAGGAGGGGCGGGGGCGCTTACCTACAATGAGCAGTACTTC.